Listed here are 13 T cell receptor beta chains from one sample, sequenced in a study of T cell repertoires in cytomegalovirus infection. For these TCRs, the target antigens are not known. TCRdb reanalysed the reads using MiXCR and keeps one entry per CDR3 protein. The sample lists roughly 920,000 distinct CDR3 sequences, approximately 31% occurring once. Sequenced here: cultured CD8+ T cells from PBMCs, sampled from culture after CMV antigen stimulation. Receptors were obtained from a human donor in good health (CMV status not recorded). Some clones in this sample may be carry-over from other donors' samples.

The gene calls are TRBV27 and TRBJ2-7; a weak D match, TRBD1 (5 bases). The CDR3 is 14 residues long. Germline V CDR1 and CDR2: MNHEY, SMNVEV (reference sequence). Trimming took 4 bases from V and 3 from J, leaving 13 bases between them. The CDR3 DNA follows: TGTGCCAGCAGTTCCTTATCAGGGTTCTACGAGCAGTACGTC. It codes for CASSSLSGFYEQYV.

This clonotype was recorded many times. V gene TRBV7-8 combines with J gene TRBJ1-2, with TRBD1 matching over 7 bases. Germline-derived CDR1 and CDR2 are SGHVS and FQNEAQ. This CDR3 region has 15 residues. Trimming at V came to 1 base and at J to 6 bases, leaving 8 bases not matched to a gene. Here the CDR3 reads CASSLGGGRVDGYTF. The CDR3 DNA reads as TGTGCCAGCAGCTTAGGAGGGGGCCGGGTGGATGGCTACACCTTC.

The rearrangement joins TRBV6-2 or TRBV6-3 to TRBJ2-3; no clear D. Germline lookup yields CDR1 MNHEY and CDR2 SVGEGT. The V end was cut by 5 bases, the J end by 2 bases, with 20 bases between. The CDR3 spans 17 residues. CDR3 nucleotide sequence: TGTGCCAGCAGTCCCCCCCGGCGCCTATGGTCCACAGATACGCAGTATTTT. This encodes CASSPPRRLWSTDTQYF.

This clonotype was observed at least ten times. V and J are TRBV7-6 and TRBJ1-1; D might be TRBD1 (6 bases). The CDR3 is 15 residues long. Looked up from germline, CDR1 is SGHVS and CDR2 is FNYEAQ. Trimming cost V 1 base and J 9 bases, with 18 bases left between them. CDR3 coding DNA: TGTGCCAGCAGCTTAGGGGATGGGGGCGAGAATAAAGCTTTCTTT. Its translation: CASSLGDGGENKAFF.

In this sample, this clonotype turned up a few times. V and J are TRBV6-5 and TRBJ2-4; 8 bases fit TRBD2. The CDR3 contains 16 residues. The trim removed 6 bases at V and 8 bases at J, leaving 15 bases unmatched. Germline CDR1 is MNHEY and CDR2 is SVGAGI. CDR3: CASRADSGGPGDIQYF. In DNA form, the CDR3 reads TGTGCCAGCAGGGCAGATTCGGGGGGGCCTGGAGACATTCAGTACTTC.

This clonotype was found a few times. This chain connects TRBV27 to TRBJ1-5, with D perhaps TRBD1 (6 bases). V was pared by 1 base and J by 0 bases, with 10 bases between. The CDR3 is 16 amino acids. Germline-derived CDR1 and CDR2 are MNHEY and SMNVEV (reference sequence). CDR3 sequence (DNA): TGTGCCAGCAGTTTATTGGGGGCTACTAGCAATCAGCCCCAGCATTTT. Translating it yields CASSLLGATSNQPQHF.

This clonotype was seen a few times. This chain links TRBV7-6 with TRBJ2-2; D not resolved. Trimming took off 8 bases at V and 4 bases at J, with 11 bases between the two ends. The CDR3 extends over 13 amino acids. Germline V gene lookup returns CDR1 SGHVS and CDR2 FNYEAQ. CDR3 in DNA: TGTGCCAGCGAGGAACGGAGCACCGGGGAGCTGTTTTTT. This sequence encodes CASEERSTGELFF.

CDR3 sequence: CASSQALPGQGDSPLHF. CDR3 bases: TGCGCCAGCAGCCAAGCTCTCCCGGGACAGGGGGATTCACCCCTCCACTTT. The chain links TRBV4-1 to TRBJ1-6, with TRBD1 matching 11 bases. Germline CDR1 MGHRA, CDR2 YSYEKL. V lost 1 base to trimming and J lost 8 bases; unmatched junction nucleotides: 7. This CDR3 spans 17 amino acids.

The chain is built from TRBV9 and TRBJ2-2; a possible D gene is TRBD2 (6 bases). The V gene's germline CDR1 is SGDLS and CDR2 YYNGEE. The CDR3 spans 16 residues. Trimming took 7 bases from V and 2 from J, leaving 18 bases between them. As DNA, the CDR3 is TGTGCCAGCTCGTTCCGAGGGACTTCCAACACCGGGGAGCTGTTTTTT. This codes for CASSFRGTSNTGELFF.

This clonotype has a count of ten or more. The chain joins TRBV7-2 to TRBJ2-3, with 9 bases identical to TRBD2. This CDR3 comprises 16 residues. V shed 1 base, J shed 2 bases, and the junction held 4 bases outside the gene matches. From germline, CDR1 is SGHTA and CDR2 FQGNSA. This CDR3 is CASSLGGGAFTDTQYF. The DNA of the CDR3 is TGTGCCAGCAGCTTAGGCGGGGGGGCTTTCACAGATACGCAGTATTTT.

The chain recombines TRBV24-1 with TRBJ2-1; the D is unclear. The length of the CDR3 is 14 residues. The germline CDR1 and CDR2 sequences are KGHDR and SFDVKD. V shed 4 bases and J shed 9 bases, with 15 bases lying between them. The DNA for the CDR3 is TGTGCCACCAGTGACCGCGGCCTTGGGCCTGAGCAGTTCTTC. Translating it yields CATSDRGLGPEQFF.

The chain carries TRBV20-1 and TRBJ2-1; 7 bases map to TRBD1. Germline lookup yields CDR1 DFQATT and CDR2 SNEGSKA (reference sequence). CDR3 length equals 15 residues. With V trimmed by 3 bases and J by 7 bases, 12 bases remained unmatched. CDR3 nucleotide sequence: TGCAGTGCTAGGTCCCCTGGACAGGTTTTGAATGAGCAGTTCTTC. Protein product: CSARSPGQVLNEQFF.

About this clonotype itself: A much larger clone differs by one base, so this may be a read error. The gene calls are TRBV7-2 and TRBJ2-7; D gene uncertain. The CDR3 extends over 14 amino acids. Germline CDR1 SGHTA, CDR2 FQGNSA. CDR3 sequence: CANSLAARYYEQYF. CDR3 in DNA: TGTGCCAACAGCTTAGCAGCACGGTATTACGAGCAGTACTTC. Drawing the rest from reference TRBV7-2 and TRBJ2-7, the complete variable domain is GAGVSQSPSNKVTEKGKDVELRCDPISGHTALYWYRQSLGQGLEFLIYFQGNSAPDKSGLPSDRFSAERTGGSVSTLTIQRTQQEDSAVYLCANSLAARYYEQYFGPGTRLTVT.